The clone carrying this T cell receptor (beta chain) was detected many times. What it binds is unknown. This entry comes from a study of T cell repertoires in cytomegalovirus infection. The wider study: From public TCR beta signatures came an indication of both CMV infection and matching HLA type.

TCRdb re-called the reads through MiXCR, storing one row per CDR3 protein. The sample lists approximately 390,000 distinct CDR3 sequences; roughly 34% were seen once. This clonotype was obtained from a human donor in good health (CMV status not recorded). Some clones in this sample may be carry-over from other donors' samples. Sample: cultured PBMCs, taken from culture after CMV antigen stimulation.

CDR3: CASSSGQGYEQYF. In DNA, the CDR3 is TGTGCCAGTAGTTCCGGACAGGGGTACGAGCAGTACTTC. J is TRBJ2-7 and V is TRBV19; 9 nucleotides agree with TRBD1. This CDR3 is 13 amino acids long. Looked up from germline, CDR1 is LNHDA and CDR2 is SQIVND (reference sequence). J was trimmed by 4 bases and V by 5 bases; bases with no gene match: 3. Variable domain in full (rest from reference TRBV19 and TRBJ2-7): DGGITQSPKYLFRKEGQNVTLSCEQNLNHDAMYWYRQDPGQGLRLIYYSQIVNDFQKGDIAEGYSVSREKKESFPLTVTSAQKNPTAFYLCASSSGQGYEQYFGPGTRLTVT.